Listed below are T cell receptor beta chains from one sample, sequenced in a study of blood T cell repertoires in COVID-19. Data came from immunoSEQ multiplex PCR; TCRdb stores just in-frame clones and leaves some out. Here the sample spans 500,000 or so clones, roughly 87% being singletons. Sequencing was done on a sample of PBMCs or T cells enriched from blood (not recorded which). The receptors were gathered from a woman between 18 and 30 years old who had recovered from COVID-19. Both conserved end residues are part of each CDR3. Fields, in order: V gene, D gene, clone size, J gene, CDR3 DNA, CDR3 protein. The D gene is left open where the match is weak. Not every row has a clone size; where given, it reads once, few, many or a size class.

V: TRBV25-1; D: TRBD1; size: -; J: TRBJ2-1; DNA: TGTGCCAGCAGTGGCCCTTGGACAGGGTCCTACAATGAGCAGTTCTTC; CDR3: CASSGPWTGSYNEQFF
V: TRBV29-1; D: TRBD2; size: -; J: TRBJ2-2; DNA: TGCAGCGTTCGCTTACTAGCGGGGGCCACCGGGGAGCTGTTTTTT; CDR3: CSVRLLAGATGELFF
V: TRBV2; D: TRBD1; size: -; J: TRBJ1-4; DNA: TGTGCCAGCAGCTCGAGACAGGGGTTAAACGAAAAACTGTTTTTT; CDR3: CASSSRQGLNEKLFF
V: TRBV7-9; D: TRBD1; size: -; J: TRBJ2-7; DNA: TGTGCCAGCAGCCGAGCGGACAGGGGGATAGACTTC; CDR3: CASSRADRGIDF
V: TRBV6-5; D: -; size: -; J: TRBJ2-3; DNA: TGTGCCAGCAGTTTGCAGCCGGGATCCCTGTTGGGTACGCAGTATTTT; CDR3: CASSLQPGSLLGTQYF
V: TRBV30; D: -; size: -; J: TRBJ1-6; DNA: TGTGCTGCCGCCCTAGGGGATAATTCACCCCTCCACTTT; CDR3: CAAALGDNSPLHF
V: TRBV5-5; D: -; size: few; J: TRBJ1-2; DNA: TGTGCCAGCAGCTTACAGGGTCCCGGCTACACCTTC; CDR3: CASSLQGPGYTF
V: TRBV30; D: TRBD1; size: -; J: TRBJ2-2; DNA: TGTGCCTGGGGAAGGGACAGGGAGATCGGGGAGCTGTTTTTT; CDR3: CAWGRDREIGELFF
V: TRBV5-5; D: -; size: -; J: TRBJ1-5; DNA: TGTGCCAGCAGCTTGGGACATTCCAATCAGCCCCAGCATTTT; CDR3: CASSLGHSNQPQHF
V: TRBV19; D: TRBD2; size: once; J: TRBJ2-5; DNA: TGTGCCAGTACCACACTAGCGGGGGGCCTGGAGACCCAGTACTTC; CDR3: CASTTLAGGLETQYF
V: TRBV19; D: -; size: -; J: TRBJ1-1; DNA: TGTGCCAGTAGTATTGGAGTTCGGGACACTGAAGCTTTCTTT; CDR3: CASSIGVRDTEAFF
V: TRBV7-2; D: TRBD1; size: -; J: TRBJ2-7; DNA: TGTGCCAGCAGCGCTAGGGGGCGGTCGAGCGAGCAGTACTTC; CDR3: CASSARGRSSEQYF
V: TRBV5-1; D: -; size: few; J: TRBJ2-7; DNA: TGCGCCAGCAGCTTGATTGAGGGCCTCCAATCCTACGAGCAGTACTTC; CDR3: CASSLIEGLQSYEQYF
V: TRBV19; D: -; size: -; J: TRBJ2-6; DNA: TGTGCCAGTAAGAGAGCCCCGTTTGAGGCGGGGGCCAACGTCCTGACTTTC; CDR3: CASKRAPFEAGANVLTF
V: TRBV11-1; D: TRBD2; size: -; J: TRBJ2-1; DNA: TGTGCCAGCAGCTTACGAGCGGGGGATGGCAATGAGCAGTTCTTC; CDR3: CASSLRAGDGNEQFF
V: TRBV7-2; D: -; size: -; J: TRBJ1-2; DNA: TGTGCCAGCAGCCCCGAGGCCGGGGACTATGGCTACACCTTC; CDR3: CASSPEAGDYGYTF
V: TRBV3-1/TRBV3-2; D: -; size: -; J: TRBJ2-5; DNA: TGTGCCAGCAGCCCCGGGGTTACTGACCAGTACTTC; CDR3: CASSPGVTDQYF
V: TRBV30; D: -; size: -; J: TRBJ1-2; DNA: TGTGCCTGGAGTCGTCAGAGGTCTCCTGTGCGAGGCTACACCTTC; CDR3: CAWSRQRSPVRGYTF
V: TRBV3-1/TRBV3-2; D: TRBD1; size: -; J: TRBJ1-2; DNA: TGTGCCAGCAGCGGGGACAGCGTAGACTATGGCTACACCTTC; CDR3: CASSGDSVDYGYTF
V: TRBV28; D: TRBD1; size: -; J: TRBJ1-2; DNA: TGTGCCAGCAGTTCCACAGGGGGCGGCTATGGCTACACCTTC; CDR3: CASSSTGGGYGYTF
V: TRBV30; D: TRBD1; size: -; J: TRBJ2-1; DNA: TGTGCCTGGAGCTGGACAGGGGCCCCCTGGGATGAGCAGTTCTTC; CDR3: CAWSWTGAPWDEQFF
V: TRBV2; D: -; size: -; J: TRBJ2-2; DNA: TGTGCCAGCAGTGAAGGAGGAGTGACCGGGGAGCTGTTTTTT; CDR3: CASSEGGVTGELFF
V: TRBV5-1; D: TRBD2; size: -; J: TRBJ2-3; DNA: TGCGCCAGCAGCTTGGAACCCACTAGCGGGGGACTAGACACAGATACGCAGTATTTT; CDR3: CASSLEPTSGGLDTDTQYF
V: TRBV7-2; D: -; size: -; J: TRBJ2-3; DNA: TGTGCCAGCAGCTTCAATTCAGGTGCAGATACGCAGTATTTT; CDR3: CASSFNSGADTQYF